The sample holds a few counts of the clone carrying this T cell receptor (beta chain). Antigen specificity is unknown. The CDR3 has 15 amino acids. J gave up 4 bases and V 2 bases, and 6 bases lay outside the gene matches. Germline lookup yields CDR1 LGHDT and CDR2 YNNKEL (reference sequence). This sample was taken from a study of regulatory T cells in long-lasting Graves disease. Study-wide context: Persistent Graves' disease denoted over 5 years of antithyroid drugs plus positive TSH receptor antibodies. Study outcomes and limitations: Newly diagnosed Graves' patients exceeded persistent ones in TCR diversity. The persistent group shared about 2,600 public clonotypes, more than the 950 to 1,000 shared by new patients. Persistent cases favored TRBV28, TRBJ1-2 and TRBJ2-5.

The time point denotes: persistent/refractory GD, antithyroid drugs over 5 years with positive TRAb. TCR sequences were obtained from RNA taken from PBMCs. With iRepertoire HTBI primers and Arm-PCR of CDR3 regions, TCR beta libraries were built. MiXCR, applied by TCRdb to the multiplex PCR reads, yields one record per CDR3 protein. The sample records around 300,000 distinct CDR3 sequences, around 23% being singletons. The gene calls are TRBV3-1 and TRBJ2-7; TRBD2 matches 9 bases. This sequence was found in a female donor with Graves disease. The material sequenced was peripheral blood mononuclear cells (PBMCs), taken when the disease was refractory, from a patient treated with antithyroid drugs. The CDR3 sequence: CASSQLGGRGYEQYF. CDR3 bases: TGTGCCAGCAGCCAATTAGGCGGGAGGGGTTACGAGCAGTACTTC.